This TCR beta chain was retrieved from a study of blood T cell repertoires in COVID-19. Individuals aged about 18 to 90 years were recruited from around 22 US areas. Cohorts were based on clinical histories the participants reported. As concerns this clone: Other DNA sequences in this sample translate to the same CDR3.

The authors' processing: Amplifying reference gene primers gave estimates of nucleated cell counts. The assay was immunoSEQ multiplex PCR, and TCRdb's table has in-frame clones only and misses some. The DNA was the basis for D and trimming; V, J and clone size are from that table. In the table there are fewer than 400,000 clones, under 95% of which are singletons. From germline, CDR1 is SGHTA and CDR2 FQGNSA. V dropped 4 bases and J dropped 1 base, with 7 bases sitting between them. The CDR3 is 13 residues long. The origin of this receptor is a woman aged 25 to 39 who had recovered from COVID-19. J is TRBJ1-1 and V is TRBV7-2; perhaps TRBD1 as D (5 bases). Sample: PBMCs or T cells enriched from blood (not recorded which). CDR3 nucleotide sequence: TGTGCCAGCAGCTCCGACAGGAACACTGAAGCTTTCTTT. It translates to CASSSDRNTEAFF. Drawing the rest from reference TRBV7-2 and TRBJ1-1, the complete variable domain is GAGVSQSPSNKVTEKGKDVELRCDPISGHTALYWYRQSLGQGLEFLIYFQGNSAPDKSGLPSDRFSAERTGGSVSTLTIQRTQQEDSAVYLCASSSDRNTEAFFGQGTRLTVV.